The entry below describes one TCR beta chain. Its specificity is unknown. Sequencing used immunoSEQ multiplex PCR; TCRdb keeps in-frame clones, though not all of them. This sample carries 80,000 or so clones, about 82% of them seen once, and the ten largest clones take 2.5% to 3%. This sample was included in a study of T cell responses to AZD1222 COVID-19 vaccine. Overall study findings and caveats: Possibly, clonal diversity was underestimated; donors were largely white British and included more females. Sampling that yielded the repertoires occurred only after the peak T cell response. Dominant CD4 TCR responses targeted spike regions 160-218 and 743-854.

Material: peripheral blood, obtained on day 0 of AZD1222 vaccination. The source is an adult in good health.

The CDR3 spells CASSYSGGHQPQHF. The DNA for the CDR3 is TGTGCCAGCAGTTACTCAGGAGGCCATCAGCCCCAGCATTTT. The chain carries TRBV6-5 and TRBJ1-5; no clear D. Deletions cut 0 bases from V and 5 bases from J, with 8 bases between. Per the germline V gene, CDR1 is MNHEY and CDR2 is SVGAGI. This CDR3 contains 14 residues.